The rows below give T cell receptor beta chains drawn from one sample of a study of T-cell reconstitution after alpha-beta-depleted transplantation in children. Via MiXCR, TCRdb re-called the PCR reads, giving one row per CDR3 protein. The table has a few hundred thousand distinct CDR3 sequences, 9.7% seen once. Sequences were derived from PBMCs from the stem cell graft donor, sampled from the stem cell graft. The origin of the receptors is a human donor who donated a stem cell graft to a child with SCID. CDR3s include the opening cysteine and the closing phenylalanine or tryptophan. The D gene is left open where the match is weak. Expanded clones are given a class, and other clones once, few, many or no size at all.

clone size	CDR3 length	J gene	V gene	D gene	CDR3 protein	CDR3 DNA
many	14	TRBJ1-2	TRBV29-1	TRBD1	CSVWDTGEGYGYTF	TGCAGCGTTTGGGATACAGGGGAGGGGTATGGCTACACCTTC
.	14	TRBJ1-1	TRBV7-2	.	CASASWQGNTEAFF	TGTGCCAGCGCGTCCTGGCAGGGGAACACTGAAGCTTTCTTT
.	13	TRBJ1-2	TRBV6-6	.	CASRIQGAYGYTF	TGTGCCAGCAGGATACAGGGAGCCTATGGCTACACCTTC
many	15	TRBJ1-6	TRBV6-5	.	CASSYGVSYNSPLHF	TGTGCCAGCAGTTACGGGGTCTCCTATAATTCACCCCTCCACTTT
many	15	TRBJ1-5	TRBV5-1	.	CASSATGTPNQPQHF	TGCGCCAGCAGCGCAACCGGGACACCGAATCAGCCCCAGCATTTT
many	15	TRBJ2-1	TRBV7-8	.	CASSSWGGYQNEQFF	TGTGCCAGCAGCTCTTGGGGGGGCTATCAGAATGAGCAGTTCTTC
.	14	TRBJ1-2	TRBV6-5	.	CASSSGQNNYGYTF	TGTGCCAGCAGTTCCGGACAGAACAACTATGGCTACACCTTC
.	16	TRBJ1-1	TRBV12-3/TRBV12-4	TRBD1	CASSPDRGLGNTEAFF	TGTGCCAGCAGTCCCGACAGGGGGCTTGGTAACACTGAAGCTTTCTTT
many	15	TRBJ1-1	TRBV9	TRBD1	CASSVGTGGYTEAFF	TGTGCCAGCAGCGTAGGGACAGGGGGCTACACTGAAGCTTTCTTT
many	14	TRBJ2-2	TRBV6-1	.	CASTTTSNTGELFF	TGTGCCAGCACCACGACATCGAACACCGGGGAGCTGTTTTTT
many	16	TRBJ2-3	TRBV5-1	.	CASSWPSGESTDTQYF	TGCGCCAGCAGCTGGCCCAGCGGCGAAAGCACAGATACGCAGTATTTT
many	17	TRBJ1-2	TRBV6-5	.	CASTGEYRAASNYGYTF	TGTGCCAGCACGGGAGAGTATAGGGCGGCCTCTAACTATGGCTACACCTTC
many	15	TRBJ2-7	TRBV6-2/TRBV6-3	.	CASSDTGTAFDEQYF	TGTGCCAGCAGCGACACCGGGACTGCCTTTGACGAGCAGTACTTC
many	14	TRBJ1-1	TRBV27	.	CASSPSFGNTEAFF	TGTGCCAGCAGTCCGAGCTTTGGGAACACTGAAGCTTTCTTT
many	16	TRBJ2-7	TRBV27	TRBD1	CASSLYLGTGGDEQYF	TGTGCCAGCAGTTTATACTTAGGGACAGGGGGCGACGAGCAGTACTTC
.	15	TRBJ1-2	TRBV20-1	TRBD1	CSASYPRQGIYGYTF	TGCAGTGCTTCGTATCCCCGACAGGGTATCTATGGCTACACCTTC
few	16	TRBJ2-3	TRBV24-1	.	CATSETGTDSTDTQYF	TGTGCCACCAGCGAAACCGGGACGGATAGCACAGATACGCAGTATTTT
many	14	TRBJ2-7	TRBV7-2	.	CASSLARGNREQYF	TGTGCCAGCAGCTTAGCGAGAGGGAACAGAGAGCAGTACTTC
.	14	TRBJ1-3	TRBV20-1	.	CSARNGGPGNTIYF	TGCAGTGCTAGAAATGGAGGGCCTGGAAACACCATATATTTT
.	15	TRBJ1-2	TRBV10-3	TRBD1	CAISESEGADYGYTF	TGTGCCATCAGTGAGTCAGAGGGGGCCGACTATGGCTACACCTTC
many	17	TRBJ1-6	TRBV20-1	TRBD1	CSAPKTGTNTYNSPLHF	TGCAGTGCTCCAAAGACAGGGACCAATACCTATAATTCACCCCTCCACTTT
many	14	TRBJ2-3	TRBV5-1	TRBD2	CASSLPSGGDTQYF	TGCGCCAGCAGCTTGCCTAGCGGGGGGGATACGCAGTATTTT
many	14	TRBJ1-2	TRBV5-6	TRBD1	CASSLEQGAYGYTF	TGTGCCAGCAGCTTGGAACAGGGGGCGTATGGCTACACCTTC
many	17	TRBJ2-3	TRBV7-2	TRBD2	CASSFRTSGVGAATQYF	TGTGCCAGCAGCTTCCGGACTAGCGGGGTAGGAGCAGCTACGCAGTATTTT
many	13	TRBJ1-1	TRBV20-1	.	CSVLGGRNTEAFF	TGCAGTGTTCTAGGGGGAAGGAACACTGAAGCTTTCTTT
few	15	TRBJ2-1	TRBV5-1	.	CASSLVVRPYNEQFF	TGCGCCAGCAGCTTGGTAGTCCGCCCCTACAATGAGCAGTTCTTC
many	15	TRBJ2-7	TRBV7-2	TRBD2	CASSRGLGGPYEQYF	TGTGCCAGCAGCCGCGGACTAGGCGGTCCCTACGAGCAGTACTTC
many	14	TRBJ1-1	TRBV18	TRBD1	CASSRDRGNTEAFF	TGTGCCAGCTCACGGGACAGGGGGAACACTGAAGCTTTCTTT
many	14	TRBJ2-5	TRBV9	.	CASSVDQDGETQYF	TGTGCCAGCAGCGTAGACCAGGACGGGGAGACCCAGTACTTC
many	15	TRBJ2-1	TRBV3-1	.	CASSQVTGLYNEQFF	TGTGCCAGCAGCCAAGTTACGGGCCTCTACAATGAGCAGTTCTTC
many	13	TRBJ2-5	TRBV28	.	CASSLSGAETQYF	TGTGCCAGCAGTTTATCAGGGGCGGAGACCCAGTACTTC
many	15	TRBJ2-1	TRBV18	TRBD2	CASSPAGGPHNEQFF	TGTGCCAGCTCACCAGCGGGGGGGCCCCACAATGAGCAGTTCTTC
many	13	TRBJ2-1	TRBV29-1	TRBD1	CSVEGQGAREQFF	TGCAGCGTTGAGGGGCAGGGGGCGAGGGAGCAGTTCTTC
many	17	TRBJ2-7	TRBV14	TRBD2	CASSQDPLQGGLGEQYF	TGTGCCAGCAGCCAAGATCCCTTGCAGGGAGGACTAGGCGAGCAGTACTTC
.	15	TRBJ2-5	TRBV15	TRBD2	CATSSSRGGPETQYF	TGTGCCACCTCTAGCTCCCGGGGGGGCCCGGAGACCCAGTACTTC
many	14	TRBJ2-7	TRBV4-1	.	CASSQGPGTYEQYF	TGCGCCAGCAGCCAAGGCCCGGGAACCTACGAGCAGTACTTC
many	14	TRBJ2-1	TRBV11-2	TRBD2	CASSATSGGNEQFF	TGTGCCAGCAGCGCGACTAGCGGGGGTAATGAGCAGTTCTTC
many	17	TRBJ2-1	TRBV20-1	TRBD2	CSARVGAGLAGGNEQFF	TGCAGTGCTAGAGTAGGGGCAGGCCTAGCGGGGGGTAATGAGCAGTTCTTC
few	13	TRBJ1-1	TRBV20-1	TRBD1	CSAREDGTAEAFF	TGCAGTGCTAGGGAAGACGGGACAGCTGAAGCTTTCTTT
many	18	TRBJ2-1	TRBV5-5	.	CASSFGRGVWGAHNEQFF	TGTGCCAGCAGCTTTGGTAGGGGTGTGTGGGGCGCTCACAATGAGCAGTTCTTC
many	14	TRBJ1-5	TRBV27	.	CASKSLGGTQPQHF	TGTGCCAGCAAATCGCTGGGGGGTACCCAGCCCCAGCATTTT
many	15	TRBJ1-5	TRBV20-1	.	CSASSSPGSNQPQHF	TGCAGTGCTAGCTCCTCGCCAGGGAGCAATCAGCCCCAGCATTTT
many	14	TRBJ1-5	TRBV12-3/TRBV12-4	.	CASSSTGSNQPQHF	TGTGCCAGCAGCTCGACCGGTAGCAATCAGCCCCAGCATTTT
many	15	TRBJ2-1	TRBV6-5	TRBD1	CASSYGGTGTNEQFF	TGTGCCAGCAGTTACGGTGGGACAGGGACCAATGAGCAGTTCTTC
.	13	TRBJ1-1	TRBV5-1	.	CASSLVGSPEAFF	TGCGCCAGCAGCTTGGTAGGGAGCCCTGAAGCTTTCTTT
many	15	TRBJ2-7	TRBV3-1	TRBD2	CASSPGTSNRYEQYF	TGTGCCAGCAGCCCCGGGACTAGCAACCGCTACGAGCAGTACTTC
many	13	TRBJ2-2	TRBV27	.	CASSPGSTGELFF	TGTGCCAGCAGTCCAGGGTCCACCGGGGAGCTGTTTTTT
many	13	TRBJ2-3	TRBV20-1	.	CSRGRQGTDTQYF	TGCTCTCGGGGCAGGCAAGGCACAGATACGCAGTATTTT
many	14	TRBJ2-1	TRBV12-3/TRBV12-4	.	CASSLGGISNEQFF	TGTGCCAGCAGTTTAGGGGGGATTAGCAATGAGCAGTTCTTC
many	15	TRBJ1-3	TRBV7-9	TRBD1	CASTPTDRAGNTIYF	TGTGCCAGCACCCCGACGGACAGGGCTGGAAACACCATATATTTT
many	15	TRBJ1-5	TRBV12-3/TRBV12-4	.	CASGGPAGPTLLQHF	TGTGCCAGCGGCGGACCGGCAGGCCCAACTCTGCTCCAGCATTTT